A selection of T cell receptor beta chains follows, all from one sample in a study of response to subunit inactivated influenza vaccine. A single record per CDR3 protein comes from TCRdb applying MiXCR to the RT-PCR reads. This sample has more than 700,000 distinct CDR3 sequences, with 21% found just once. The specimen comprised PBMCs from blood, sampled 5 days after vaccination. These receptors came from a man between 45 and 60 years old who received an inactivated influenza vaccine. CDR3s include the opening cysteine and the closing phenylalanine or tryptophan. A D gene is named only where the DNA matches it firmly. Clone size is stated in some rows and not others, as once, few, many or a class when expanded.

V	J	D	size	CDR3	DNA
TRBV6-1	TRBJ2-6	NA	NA	CASRAGVRAGANVLTF	TGTGCCAGCCGGGCAGGGGTTAGGGCTGGGGCCAACGTCCTGACTTTC
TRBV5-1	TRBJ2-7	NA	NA	CASSDDSTSYEQYF	TGCGCCAGCAGCGATGACAGCACCTCCTACGAGCAGTACTTC
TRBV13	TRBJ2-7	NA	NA	CASSPRAGSYEQYF	TGTGCCAGCAGCCCTCGCGCAGGGTCCTACGAGCAGTACTTC
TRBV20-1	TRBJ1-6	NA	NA	CSALGWDPYNSPLHF	TGCAGTGCTCTAGGCTGGGACCCCTATAATTCACCCCTCCACTTT
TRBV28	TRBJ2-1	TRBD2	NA	CASITGTSGGHNEQFF	TGTGCCAGTATAACCGGGACTAGCGGGGGCCACAATGAGCAGTTCTTC
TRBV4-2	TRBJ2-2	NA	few	CASSQGRDGELFF	TGTGCCAGCAGCCAAGGGCGGGACGGGGAGCTGTTTTTT
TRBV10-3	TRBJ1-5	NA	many	CAISEARVGQPQHF	TGTGCCATCAGTGAGGCCAGGGTGGGACAGCCCCAGCATTTT
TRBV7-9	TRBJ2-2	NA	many	CASSPHTGREELFF	TGTGCCAGCAGCCCCCATACGGGGCGGGAAGAGCTGTTTTTT
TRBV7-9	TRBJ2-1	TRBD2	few	CASSLLGLAGPSEQFF	TGTGCCAGCAGCTTACTGGGACTAGCGGGACCTAGCGAGCAGTTCTTC
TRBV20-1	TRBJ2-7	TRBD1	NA	CSARVLTGGYHEQYF	TGCAGTGCTAGAGTCCTCACAGGGGGCTACCACGAGCAGTACTTC
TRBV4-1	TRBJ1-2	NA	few	CASSQGGNFYGYTF	TGCGCCAGCAGCCAAGGAGGAAATTTCTATGGCTACACCTTC
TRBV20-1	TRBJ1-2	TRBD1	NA	CSAPGTAIYGYTF	TGCAGTGCTCCCGGGACAGCGATCTATGGCTACACCTTC
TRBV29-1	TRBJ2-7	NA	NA	CSVARDGYEQYF	TGCAGCGTTGCCAGGGATGGCTACGAGCAGTACTTC
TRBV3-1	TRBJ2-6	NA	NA	CASSQGPGGSGANVLTF	TGTGCCAGCAGCCAAGGCCCCGGAGGGTCTGGGGCCAACGTCCTGACTTTC
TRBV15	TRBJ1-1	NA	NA	CATSRAGRFTEAFF	TGTGCCACCAGCAGAGCTGGGCGGTTCACTGAAGCTTTCTTT
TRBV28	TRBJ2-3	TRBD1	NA	CASSFGTGGVNTQYF	TGTGCCAGCAGTTTCGGGACAGGGGGCGTAAATACGCAGTATTTT
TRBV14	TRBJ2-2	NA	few	CASSRHSSGELFF	TGTGCCAGCAGCCGACATTCGTCCGGGGAGCTGTTTTTT
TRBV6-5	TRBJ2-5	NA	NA	CASSYSPWGRETQYF	TGTGCCAGCAGTTACTCCCCGTGGGGGCGAGAGACCCAGTACTTC
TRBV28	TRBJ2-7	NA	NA	CASSFPQGEQYF	TGTGCCAGCAGTTTCCCTCAGGGCGAGCAGTACTTC
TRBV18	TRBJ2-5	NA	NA	CASSPLAGGETQYF	TGTGCCAGCTCACCACTAGCCGGTGGGGAGACCCAGTACTTC
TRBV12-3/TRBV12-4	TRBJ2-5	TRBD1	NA	CASSLIGTAQETQYF	TGTGCCAGCAGTTTAATTGGGACAGCCCAAGAGACCCAGTACTTC
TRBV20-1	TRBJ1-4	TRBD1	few	CSARDPDREYRELFF	TGCAGTGCTAGAGATCCGGACAGGGAGTATCGGGAACTGTTTTTT
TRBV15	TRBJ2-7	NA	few	CATSRDQSLAGEQYF	TGTGCCACCAGCAGAGATCAGAGTCTAGCTGGCGAGCAGTACTTC
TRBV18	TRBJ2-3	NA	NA	CASSPPEGPHTDTQYF	TGTGCCAGCTCACCACCAGAGGGCCCACACACAGATACGCAGTATTTT
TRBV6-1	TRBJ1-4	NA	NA	CASRATGQTRMFF	TGTGCCAGCAGGGCCACCGGGCAGACAAGGATGTTTTTT
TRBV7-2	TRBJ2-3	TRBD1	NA	CASDRDRTDTQYF	TGTGCCAGCGACAGGGATCGCACAGATACGCAGTATTTT
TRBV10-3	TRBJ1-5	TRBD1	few	CAIGQGDNQPQHF	TGTGCCATTGGACAGGGGGACAATCAGCCCCAGCATTTT
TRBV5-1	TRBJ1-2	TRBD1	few	CASSLTGGGKGYTF	TGCGCCAGCAGCTTGACAGGGGGCGGAAAGGGCTACACCTTC
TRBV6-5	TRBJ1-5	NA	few	CASSYRNSNQPQHF	TGTGCCAGCAGTTACAGAAATAGCAATCAGCCCCAGCATTTT
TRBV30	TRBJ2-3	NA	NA	CAWSVAGAFNGDTQYF	TGTGCCTGGAGTGTAGCAGGCGCCTTCAATGGAGATACGCAGTATTTT
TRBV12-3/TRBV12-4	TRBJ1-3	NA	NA	CASSLPDGNTIYF	TGTGCCAGCAGTTTGCCCGATGGAAACACCATATATTTT
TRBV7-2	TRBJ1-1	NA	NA	CASSLGVEETEAFF	TGTGCCAGCAGCCTCGGGGTTGAGGAGACTGAAGCTTTCTTT
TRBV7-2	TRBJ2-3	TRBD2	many	CASRRSGREDTQYF	TGTGCCAGCAGACGCAGCGGGAGGGAAGATACGCAGTATTTT
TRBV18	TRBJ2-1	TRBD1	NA	CASSGTAASNEQFF	TGTGCCAGCTCCGGGACAGCAGCCTCCAATGAGCAGTTCTTC
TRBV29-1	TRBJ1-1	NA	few	CSVDWGTQYTEAFF	TGCAGCGTTGATTGGGGGACGCAATACACTGAAGCTTTCTTT
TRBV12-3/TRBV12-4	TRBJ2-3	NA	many	CASSAGSRAQYF	TGTGCCAGCAGTGCAGGGAGCAGGGCGCAGTATTTT
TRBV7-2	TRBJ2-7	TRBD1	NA	CASSPGQGHSGSYEQYF	TGTGCCAGCAGCCCTGGACAGGGACATAGCGGATCCTACGAGCAGTACTTC
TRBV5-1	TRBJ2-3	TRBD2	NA	CASSLSSGGITDTQYF	TGCGCCAGCAGCTTGTCTTCGGGGGGGATCACAGATACGCAGTATTTT
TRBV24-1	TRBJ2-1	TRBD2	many	CATSPRSGSYNEQFF	TGTGCCACCAGCCCCCGGAGCGGGAGCTACAATGAGCAGTTCTTC
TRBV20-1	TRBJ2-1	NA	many	CSARDGTSNEQFF	TGCAGTGCTAGAGATGGCACGAGCAATGAGCAGTTCTTC
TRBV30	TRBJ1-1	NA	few	CAWSGQPNTEAFF	TGTGCCTGGAGCGGACAGCCTAACACTGAAGCTTTCTTT
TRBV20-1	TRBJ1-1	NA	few	CSADSGGMNTEAFF	TGCAGTGCCGACTCAGGAGGGATGAACACTGAAGCTTTCTTT